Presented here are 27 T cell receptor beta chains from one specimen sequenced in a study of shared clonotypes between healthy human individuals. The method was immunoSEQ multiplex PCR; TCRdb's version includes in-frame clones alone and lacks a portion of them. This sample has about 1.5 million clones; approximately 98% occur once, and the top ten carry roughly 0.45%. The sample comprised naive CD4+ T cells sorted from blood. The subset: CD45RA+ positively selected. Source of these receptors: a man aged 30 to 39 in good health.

The CDR3 reads CASSLGTARDTQYF. The DNA of the CDR3 is TGTGCCAGCAGCCTTGGGACAGCGAGGGATACGCAGTATTTT. The genes are TRBV7-6 and TRBJ2-3; 7 nucleotides align to TRBD1. The CDR3 is made up of 14 amino acids. With V trimmed by 5 bases and J by 6 bases, 8 bases remained unmatched. CDR1 SGHVS and CDR2 FNYEAQ come from the germline V gene.

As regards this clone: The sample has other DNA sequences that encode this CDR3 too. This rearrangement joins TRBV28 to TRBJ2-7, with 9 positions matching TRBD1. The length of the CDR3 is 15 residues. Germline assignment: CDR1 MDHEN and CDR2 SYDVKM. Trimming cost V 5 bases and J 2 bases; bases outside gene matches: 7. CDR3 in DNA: TGTGCCAGCAGTACCTCGGGACAGGGTCCCTACGAGCAGTACTTC. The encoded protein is CASSTSGQGPYEQYF.

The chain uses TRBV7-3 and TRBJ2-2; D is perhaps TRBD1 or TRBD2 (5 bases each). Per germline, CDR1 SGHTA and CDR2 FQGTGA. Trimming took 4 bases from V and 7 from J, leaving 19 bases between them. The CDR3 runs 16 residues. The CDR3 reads CASSSRRDRAIGELFF. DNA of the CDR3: TGTGCCAGCAGCTCGCGCCGGGACCGGGCCATCGGGGAGCTGTTTTTT.

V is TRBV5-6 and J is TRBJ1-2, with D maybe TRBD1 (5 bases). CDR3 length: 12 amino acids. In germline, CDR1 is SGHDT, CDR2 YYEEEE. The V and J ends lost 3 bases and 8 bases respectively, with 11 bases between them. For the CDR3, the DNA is TGTGCCAGCAGCTGGGACGCGTACGGCTACACCTTC. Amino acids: CASSWDAYGYTF.

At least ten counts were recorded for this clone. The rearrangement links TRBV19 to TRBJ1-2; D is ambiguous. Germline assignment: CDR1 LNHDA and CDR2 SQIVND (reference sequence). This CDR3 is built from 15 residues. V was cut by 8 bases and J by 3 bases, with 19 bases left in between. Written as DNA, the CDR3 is TGTGCCAGTCAGCTTGGGAGCTTAGATGACTATGGCTACACCTTC. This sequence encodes CASQLGSLDDYGYTF.

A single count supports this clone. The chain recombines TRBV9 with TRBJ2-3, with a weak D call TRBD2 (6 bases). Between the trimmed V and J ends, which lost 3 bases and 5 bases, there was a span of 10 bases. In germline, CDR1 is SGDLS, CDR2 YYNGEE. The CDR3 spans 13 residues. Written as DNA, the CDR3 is TGTGCCAGCAGCGCAAGCGGGCTAGATACGCAGTATTTT. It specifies CASSASGLDTQYF.

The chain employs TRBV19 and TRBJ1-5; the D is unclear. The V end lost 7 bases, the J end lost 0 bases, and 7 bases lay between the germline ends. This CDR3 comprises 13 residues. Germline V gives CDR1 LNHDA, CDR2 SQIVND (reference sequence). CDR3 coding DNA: TGTGCCAGTAACAGCTTTAGCAATCAGCCCCAGCATTTT. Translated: CASNSFSNQPQHF. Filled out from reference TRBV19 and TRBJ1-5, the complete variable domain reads DGGITQSPKYLFRKEGQNVTLSCEQNLNHDAMYWYRQDPGQGLRLIYYSQIVNDFQKGDIAEGYSVSREKKESFPLTVTSAQKNPTAFYLCASNSFSNQPQHFGDGTRLSIL.

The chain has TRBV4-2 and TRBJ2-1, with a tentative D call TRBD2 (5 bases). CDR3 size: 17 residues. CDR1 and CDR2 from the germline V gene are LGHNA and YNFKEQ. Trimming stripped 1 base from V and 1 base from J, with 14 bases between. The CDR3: CASSQVPSPPSYNEQFF. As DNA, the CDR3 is TGTGCCAGCAGCCAAGTCCCTAGCCCACCTTCCTACAATGAGCAGTTCTTC.

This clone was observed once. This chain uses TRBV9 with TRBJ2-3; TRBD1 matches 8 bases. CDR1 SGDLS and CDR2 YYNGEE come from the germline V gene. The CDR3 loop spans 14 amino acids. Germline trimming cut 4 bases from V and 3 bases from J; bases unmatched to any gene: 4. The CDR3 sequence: CASSSRQGTDTQYF. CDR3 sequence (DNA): TGTGCCAGCAGCTCCCGACAGGGGACAGATACGCAGTATTTT.

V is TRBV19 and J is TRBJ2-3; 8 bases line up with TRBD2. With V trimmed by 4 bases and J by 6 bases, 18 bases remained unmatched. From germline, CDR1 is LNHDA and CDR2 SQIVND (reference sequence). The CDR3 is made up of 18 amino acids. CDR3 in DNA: TGTGCCAGTAGTAAGAATCGTCTCTCCGGGAGGGCCCCGGATACGCAGTATTTT. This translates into CASSKNRLSGRAPDTQYF.

For the CDR3, the DNA is TGTGCCAGTAGTGAAATGACAGGGGGCGAAGGACAGCCCCAGCATTTT. As protein: CASSEMTGGEGQPQHF. The rearrangement joins TRBV19 to TRBJ1-5; 10 positions agree with TRBD1. This CDR3 region has 16 residues. V lost 5 bases to trimming and J lost 7 bases; unmatched junction nucleotides: 11. Germline V gives CDR1 LNHDA, CDR2 SQIVND (reference sequence).

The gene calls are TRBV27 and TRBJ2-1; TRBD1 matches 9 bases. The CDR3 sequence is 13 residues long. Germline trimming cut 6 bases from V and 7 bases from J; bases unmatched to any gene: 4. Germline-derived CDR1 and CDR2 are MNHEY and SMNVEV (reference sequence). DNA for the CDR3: TGTGCCAGCAGGGGACAGGGTAATAATGAGCAGTTCTTC. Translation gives CASRGQGNNEQFF.

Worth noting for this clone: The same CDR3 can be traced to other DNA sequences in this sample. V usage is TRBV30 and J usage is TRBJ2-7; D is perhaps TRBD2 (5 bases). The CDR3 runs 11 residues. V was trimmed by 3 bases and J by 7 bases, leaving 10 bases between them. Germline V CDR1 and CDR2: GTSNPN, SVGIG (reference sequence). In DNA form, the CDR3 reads TGTGCCTGGAGCCGGACTGGAGAGCAGTACTTC. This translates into CAWSRTGEQYF. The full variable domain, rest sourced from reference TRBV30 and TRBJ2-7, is SQTIHQWPATLVQPVGSPLSLECTVEGTSNPNLYWYRQAAGRGLQLLFYSVGIGQISSEVPQNLSASRPQDRQFILSSKKLLLSDSGFYLCAWSRTGEQYFGPGTRLTVT.

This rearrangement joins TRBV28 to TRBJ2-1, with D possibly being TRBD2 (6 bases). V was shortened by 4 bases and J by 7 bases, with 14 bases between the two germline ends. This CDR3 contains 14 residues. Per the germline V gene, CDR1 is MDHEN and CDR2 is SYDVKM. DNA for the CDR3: TGTGCCAGCAGTTCCGGGGGACTCCTAAATGAGCAGTTCTTC. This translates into CASSSGGLLNEQFF. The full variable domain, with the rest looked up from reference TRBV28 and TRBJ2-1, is DVKVTQSSRYLVKRTGEKVFLECVQDMDHENMFWYRQDPGLGLRLIYFSYDVKMKEKGDIPEGYSVSREKKERFSLILESASTNQTSMYLCASSSGGLLNEQFFGPGTRLTVL.

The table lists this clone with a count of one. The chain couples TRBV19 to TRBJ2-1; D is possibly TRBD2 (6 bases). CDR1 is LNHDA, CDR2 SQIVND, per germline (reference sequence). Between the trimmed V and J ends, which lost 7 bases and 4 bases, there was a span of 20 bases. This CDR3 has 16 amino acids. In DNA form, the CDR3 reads TGTGCCAGTATTTCCAAAGCGGGCCTACCTTACAATGAGCAGTTCTTC. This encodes CASISKAGLPYNEQFF.

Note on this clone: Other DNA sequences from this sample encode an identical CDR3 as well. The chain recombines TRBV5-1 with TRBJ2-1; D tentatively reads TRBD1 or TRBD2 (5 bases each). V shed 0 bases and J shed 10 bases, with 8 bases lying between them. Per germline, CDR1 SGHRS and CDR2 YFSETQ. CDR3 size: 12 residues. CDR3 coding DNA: TGCGCCAGCAGCTTGGTCCGGGACGAGCAGTTCTTC. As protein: CASSLVRDEQFF.

CDR3 bases: TGTGCCAGCAGCACACTAGCGGGAGCCGCGGTGGATACGCAGTATTTT. Translated: CASSTLAGAAVDTQYF. The chain combines TRBV13 with TRBJ2-3; TRBD2 matches at 11 bases. Per the germline V gene, CDR1 is PRHDT and CDR2 is FYEKMQ (reference sequence). This CDR3 has 16 amino acids. The J segment lost 6 bases and the V segment lost 5 bases, leaving 10 bases of the junction unmatched.

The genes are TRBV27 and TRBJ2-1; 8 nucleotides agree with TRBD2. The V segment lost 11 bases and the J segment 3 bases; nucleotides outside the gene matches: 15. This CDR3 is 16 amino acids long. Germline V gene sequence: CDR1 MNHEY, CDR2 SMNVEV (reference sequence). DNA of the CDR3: TGTGCCGCTGGTTCTGTCGGGACTAGGGTCTACAATGAGCAGTTCTTC. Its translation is CAAGSVGTRVYNEQFF.

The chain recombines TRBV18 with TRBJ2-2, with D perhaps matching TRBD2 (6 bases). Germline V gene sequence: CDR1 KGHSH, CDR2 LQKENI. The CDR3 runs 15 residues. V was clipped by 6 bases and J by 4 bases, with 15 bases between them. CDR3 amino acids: CASSGTARGTGELFF. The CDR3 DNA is TGTGCCAGCTCCGGGACTGCGCGAGGCACCGGGGAGCTGTTTTTT.

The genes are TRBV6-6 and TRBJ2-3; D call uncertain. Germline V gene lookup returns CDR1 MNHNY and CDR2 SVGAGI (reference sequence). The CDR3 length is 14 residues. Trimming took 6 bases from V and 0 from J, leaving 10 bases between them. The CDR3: CASRTQGSTDTQYF. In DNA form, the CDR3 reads TGTGCCAGCAGGACCCAAGGGAGCACAGATACGCAGTATTTT.

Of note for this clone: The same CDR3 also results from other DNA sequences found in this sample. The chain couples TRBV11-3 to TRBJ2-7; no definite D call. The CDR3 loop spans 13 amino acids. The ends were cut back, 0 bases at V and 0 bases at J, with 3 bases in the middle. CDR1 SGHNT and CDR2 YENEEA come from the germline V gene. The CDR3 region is CASSLDSSYEQYF. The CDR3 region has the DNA TGTGCCAGCAGCTTAGACAGCTCCTACGAGCAGTACTTC.

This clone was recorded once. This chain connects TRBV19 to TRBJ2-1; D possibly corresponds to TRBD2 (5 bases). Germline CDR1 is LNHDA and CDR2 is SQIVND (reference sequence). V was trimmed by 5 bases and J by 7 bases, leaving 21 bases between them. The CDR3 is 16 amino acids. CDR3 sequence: CASSVGVAGVRNEQFF. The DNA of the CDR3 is TGTGCCAGTAGTGTCGGGGTGGCAGGAGTCCGTAATGAGCAGTTCTTC.

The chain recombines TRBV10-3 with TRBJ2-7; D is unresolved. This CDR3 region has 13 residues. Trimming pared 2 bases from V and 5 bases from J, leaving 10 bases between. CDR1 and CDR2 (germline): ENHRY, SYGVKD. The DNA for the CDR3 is TGTGCCATCAGTGAGGGATCCGGCCACGAGCAGTACTTC. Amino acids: CAISEGSGHEQYF.

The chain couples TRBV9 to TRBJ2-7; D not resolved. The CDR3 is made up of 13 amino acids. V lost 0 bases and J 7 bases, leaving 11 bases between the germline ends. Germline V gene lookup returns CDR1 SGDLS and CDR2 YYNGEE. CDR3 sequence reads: CASSVVGSNEQYF. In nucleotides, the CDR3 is TGTGCCAGCAGCGTAGTGGGTAGTAATGAGCAGTACTTC.

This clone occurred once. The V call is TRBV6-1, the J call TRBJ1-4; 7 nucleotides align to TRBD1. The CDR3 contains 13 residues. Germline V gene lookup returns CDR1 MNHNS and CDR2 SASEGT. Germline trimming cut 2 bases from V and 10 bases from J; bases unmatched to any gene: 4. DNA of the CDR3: TGTGCCAGCAGTGAATGGGACAGCGGAAAACTGTTTTTT. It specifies CASSEWDSGKLFF.

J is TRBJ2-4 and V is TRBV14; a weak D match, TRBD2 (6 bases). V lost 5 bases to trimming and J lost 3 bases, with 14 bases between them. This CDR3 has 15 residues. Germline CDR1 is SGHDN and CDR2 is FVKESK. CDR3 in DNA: TGTGCCAGCAGCTTGATGCAGGGAGGCAAAAACATTCAGTACTTC. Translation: CASSLMQGGKNIQYF.

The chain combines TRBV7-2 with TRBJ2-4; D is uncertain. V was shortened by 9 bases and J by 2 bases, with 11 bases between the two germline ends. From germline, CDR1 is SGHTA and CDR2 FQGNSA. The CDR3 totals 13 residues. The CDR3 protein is CASAGWTKNIQYF. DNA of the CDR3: TGTGCCAGTGCCGGGTGGACCAAAAACATTCAGTACTTC.